The clone carrying this T cell receptor beta chain occurred a few times. Its antigen is still unknown. V lost 0 bases, J lost 4 bases, and 9 bases lay in between. CDR1 and CDR2 from the germline V gene are LGHNA and YNFKEQ. This CDR3 has 14 amino acids. This sample stems from a study of shared clonotypes between healthy human individuals. Findings and caveats of the study: Naive CD4 clonotypes overlapped across a handful of donors at approximately 4.5%. Non-shared clonotypes showed lower generation probabilities than clonotypes common to all four donors. Among the subsets, naive ones generally showed larger estimated richness than memory ones. Despite large depth, sorted-subset datasets appeared incompletely sequenced.

It was CD45RO-negative cells, positively selected for CCR7, that made up naive CD8 cells, with terminally differentiated effector memory CD45RA+ cells excluded. TCRdb's copy holds only in-frame clones and misses some; the assay was immunoSEQ multiplex PCR. Of more than 2 million clones in the sample, about 93% were seen once. The origin of this receptor is a man between 18 and 35 years old in good health. Some clones in this sample may be carry-over from other donors' samples. The J gene is TRBJ1-2, the V gene TRBV4-2, with D possibly being TRBD1 (6 bases). The sequenced sample consisted of naive CD8+ T cells from PBMCs. CDR3 in amino acids: CASSQDQGIYGYTF. In DNA form, the CDR3 reads TGTGCCAGCAGCCAAGATCAGGGGATCTATGGCTACACCTTC.